This TCR beta chain was identified in a study of vaccination effects on CD4 cells after COVID-19. Study-wide results and caveats: Nearly all vaccine-induced clones in healthy recipients recognized only SARS-CoV-2.

As to this clone: Its specificity is not known.

Peptide-pool stimulation followed by sequencing identified expanded antigen-specific CD4+ clonotypes in the ViraFEST assay. Scientists isolated CD4+ T cells after an approximately 10-day culture period ended. The vaccine given was either BNT162b2 or mRNA-1273, in two doses. Supplemented with approximately 10 IU/ml IL-2 and 10 ug/ml peptides, more than 1.5 million PBMC per well were kept in culture. Clones were read by immunoSEQ multiplex PCR, and TCRdb kept only the in-frame ones, dropping some. The sample has 65,000 to 95,000 clones, around four fifths seen once. The V gene lost 7 bases and the J gene lost 2 bases, with 17 bases spanning the gap. From germline, CDR1 is MDHEN and CDR2 SYDVKM. This CDR3 has 16 residues.

The chain has TRBV28 and TRBJ2-2; TRBD1 might be the D (5 bases). Sequencing was performed on CD4+ T cells from PBMCs cultured with HCoV-OC43 spike peptides, taken after COVID-19 vaccination. The sample's subset: HCoV-OC43 spike overlapping peptide pool stimulation. The sequence was collected from a human donor who received a COVID-19 vaccine. The CDR3 loop reads CASTISGQINTGELFF. The CDR3 DNA reads as TGTGCCAGCACCATTTCCGGACAAATCAACACCGGGGAGCTGTTTTTT.